This T cell receptor (beta chain) was recovered during a study of Ad26.COV2.S vaccination and SARS-CoV-2 variants. Indicated treatment: roughly 19 received Ad26.COV2.S at low or high dose, single or two shots; roughly 5 received placebo; per-sample allocation not given. Collection of samples fell on day 63 after the first vaccine or placebo injection. Findings of the study overall: Spike-specific responses of CD8+ and CD4+ T cells were reported to display substantial breadth after vaccination.

As concerns this clone: No antigen is known for it.

The germline CDR1 and CDR2 sequences are MGHRA and YSYEKL. The CDR3 covers 18 residues. The V segment lost 2 bases and the J segment 5 bases; nucleotides outside the gene matches: 10. The protocol was immunoSEQ multiplex PCR, while the TCRdb copy is restricted to in-frame clones and leaves out a portion. The data hold a few hundred thousand clones, with around 88% observed a single time. This specimen was peripheral blood, taken in a trial of Ad26.COV2.S vaccine versus placebo. The TCR sequence derives from a person between 18 and 65 years old who received the Ad26.COV2.S COVID-19 vaccine or a placebo. The chain is built from TRBV4-1 and TRBJ2-5, with 14 nucleotides matching TRBD2. CDR3 loop: CASSQYGLAGGVRETQYF. DNA for the CDR3: TGCGCCAGCAGCCAATACGGACTAGCGGGGGGCGTTCGGGAGACCCAGTACTTC.